What follows describes a single T cell receptor beta chain. Original analysis: Estimates of nucleated cell counts were drawn from the amplification of reference gene primers. Some clones are missing from TCRdb's copy, which holds only in-frame ones; the method was immunoSEQ multiplex PCR. V, J and clone size were drawn from that table, and D and trimming were deduced from the DNA. The sample gives over 85,000 clones, about 85% of which show up once; 4% to 5.5% is in the top ten. Seattle-derived patients entered the study during active infection and were followed longitudinally. The data belong to a study of blood T cell repertoires in COVID-19. In the study overall: Whether acute or convalescent, the COVID-19 samples came from the United States, Italy and Spain. Sources were T cells, B-cell-depleted T cells, or PBMCs; the material itself was cDNA or gDNA.

This CDR3 comprises 12 residues. Unmatched junction bases numbered 2, after V lost 2 bases and J lost 7 bases. Germline lookup yields CDR1 SQVTM and CDR2 ANQGSEA. Sequenced: peripheral blood. The chain combines TRBV29-1 with TRBJ2-1; 7 positions match TRBD1. The TCR was taken from a woman aged 50 to 65 with COVID-19, enrolled during active disease. The CDR3 nucleotides read TGCAGCGTTGAAAGACAGGGTAATGAGCAGTTCTTC. Amino acid sequence: CSVERQGNEQFF.